This T cell receptor beta chain was profiled in a study of T cell clonality in common variable immunodeficiency. Study-level findings and limits: Repertoire-complication correlations in CVID were limited by patient heterogeneity.

Here immunoSEQ multiplex PCR was the method, and the copy in TCRdb shows in-frame clones only, minus some. Sampling found more than 35,000 clones, none seen once. This clone was recorded many times. Its antigen is currently unknown. Read sequence stops 3 residues before the CDR3 end, and the germline J gene provides the missing end. The CDR3 is 15 amino acids. Germline V gene lookup returns CDR1 SNHLY and CDR2 FYNNEI. V trimming: 7 bases; J trimming: 7 bases; junction bases outside the gene matches: 8. V and J are TRBV2 and TRBJ2-1, with TRBD2 identical over 12 bases. This sequence was found in a person aged 18 to 75 in good health. Sequencing was performed on peripheral blood mononuclear cells. CDR3 region: CASKPSGGVRNEQFF. The sequenced CDR3 bases are TGTGCCAGCAAGCCTAGCGGGGGGGTTAGGAATGAG. Supplemented by reference TRBV2 and TRBJ2-1, the full variable domain reads EPEVTQTPSHQVTQMGQEVILRCVPISNHLYFYWYRQILGQKVEFLVSFYNNEISEKSEIFDDQFSVERPDGSNFTLKIRSTKLEDSAMYFCASKPSGGVRNEQFFGPGTRLTVL.